This T cell receptor (beta chain) was recovered during a study of response to subunit inactivated influenza vaccine. Germline CDR1 is MDHEN and CDR2 is SYDVKM. The CDR3 is 17 amino acids. V shed 2 bases and J shed 4 bases, with 20 bases lying between them. Each CDR3 protein gets one entry after TCRdb re-called the RT-PCR reads with MiXCR. This sample has 300,000 to 350,000 distinct CDR3 sequences; over 20% occur once, and the top ten carry 10% to 13%. In its sample, this clonotype was seen a few times. The material sequenced was PBMCs from blood, taken 21 months after vaccination. The chain has TRBV28 and TRBJ2-5; TRBD2 is a possible D gene (6 bases). This receptor was identified in a man aged 45 to 70 who received an inactivated influenza vaccine. CDR3 region: CASSLEGLAGRGETQYF. The CDR3 bases are TGTGCCAGCAGTTTAGAGGGTTTGGCGGGGCGGGGAGAGACCCAGTACTTC.